The 18 T cell receptor beta chains given below trace back to one sample, sequenced in a study of OX40 agonist ivuxolimab in advanced cancers. Sequenced by immunoSEQ multiplex PCR; TCRdb stores in-frame clones only, minus some. The profile shows more than 55,000 clones, about 83% of them singletons. The sequences come from CD4+ or CD8+ T cells sorted from blood, collected in a trial of the OX40 agonist ivuxolimab. The receptor source for this set is an adult with an advanced solid tumor such as melanoma, head and neck, liver or kidney cancer.

The chain combines TRBV5-1 with TRBJ2-3; 10 positions agree with TRBD2. Germline V lookup: CDR1 SGHRS, CDR2 YFSETQ. CDR3 length: 17 amino acids. After removal of 0 bases from V and 1 base from J, the junction contained 5 bases not matched to a gene. CDR3 DNA sequence: TGCGCCAGCAGCTTGGGCCCTAGCGGGAGTGGCACAGATACGCAGTATTTT. This sequence encodes CASSLGPSGSGTDTQYF.

V usage is TRBV7-2 and J usage is TRBJ2-3, with D perhaps TRBD2 (5 bases). Germline CDR1 reads SGHTA; CDR2 reads FQGNSA. This CDR3 spans 14 amino acids. Between the trimmed V and J ends, which lost 1 base and 2 bases, there was a span of 7 bases. As DNA, the CDR3 is TGTGCCAGCAGCTTAGTCGGGAACACAGATACGCAGTATTTT. Translation: CASSLVGNTDTQYF.

The J gene is TRBJ1-2, the V gene TRBV7-9; 9 bases line up with TRBD1. The CDR3 is made up of 14 amino acids. CDR1 and CDR2 (germline): SEHNR, FQNEAQ (reference sequence). V lost 5 bases and J lost 6; bases outside the gene matches: 7. CDR3 sequence reads: CASSPGQGWDGYTF. CDR3 coding DNA: TGTGCCAGCAGCCCAGGACAGGGGTGGGATGGCTACACCTTC.

The rearrangement links TRBV10-3 to TRBJ2-1, with D tentatively TRBD2 (5 bases). V was clipped by 6 bases and J by 2 bases, with 11 bases between them. Germline CDR1 reads ENHRY; CDR2 reads SYGVKD. The CDR3 extends over 14 amino acids. As DNA, the CDR3 is TGTGCCATCAGCCTCGCGGAGGCCTACAATGAGCAGTTCTTC. Its protein is CAISLAEAYNEQFF.

This chain links TRBV23-1 with TRBJ2-1; D is undetermined. TRBV23-1 is an open reading frame whose function is uncertain. V was clipped by 1 base and J by 7 bases, with 8 bases between them. This CDR3 region has 13 residues. The CDR3 DNA sequence: TGCGCCAGCAGTCAATTTCTGGGAAATGAGCAGTTCTTC. Encoded protein: CASSQFLGNEQFF.

The chain carries TRBV5-6 and TRBJ2-1, with D uncertain. V was cut by 0 bases and J by 7 bases, with 14 bases left in between. The CDR3 is made up of 15 amino acids. The V gene's germline CDR1 is SGHDT and CDR2 YYEEEE. The DNA of the CDR3 is TGTGCCAGCAGCTTGGTTCTGCTCAAAACGAATGAGCAGTTCTTC. This encodes CASSLVLLKTNEQFF.

The rearrangement joins TRBV27 to TRBJ1-5, with 7 nucleotides matching TRBD1. This CDR3 spans 13 amino acids. Germline V gene lookup returns CDR1 MNHEY and CDR2 SMNVEV (reference sequence). V dropped 6 bases and J dropped 7; count of bases not matched to a gene: 6. The CDR3 sequence is CASRNRGTQPQHF. The CDR3 DNA sequence: TGTGCCAGCAGGAACAGGGGTACCCAGCCCCAGCATTTT.

The chain joins TRBV10-3 to TRBJ1-5, with D tentatively TRBD1 (6 bases). Trimming removed 5 bases at V and 3 bases at J, with 11 bases between. The V gene's germline CDR1 is ENHRY and CDR2 SYGVKD. The CDR3 runs 14 residues. DNA for the CDR3: TGTGCCATCAGTAAAACAGGGCCCAATCAGCCCCAGCATTTT. This sequence encodes CAISKTGPNQPQHF.

The chain carries TRBV7-9 and TRBJ1-2; D gene ambiguous. V dropped 4 bases and J dropped 3 bases, with 3 bases sitting between them. Germline values: CDR1 SEHNR, CDR2 FQNEAQ (reference sequence). The CDR3 has 11 amino acids. CDR3 in amino acids: CASSSHYGYTF. The CDR3 DNA follows: TGTGCCAGCAGCTCCCACTATGGCTACACCTTC.

This clone showed up just once. The J gene is TRBJ2-7, the V gene TRBV11-2; TRBD1 aligns across 8 bases. This CDR3 has 13 residues. CDR1 and CDR2 from the germline V gene are SGHAT and FQNNGV. V dropped 4 bases and J dropped 6; count of bases not matched to a gene: 5. Here the CDR3 reads CASSSDRVTEQYF. As DNA, the CDR3 is TGTGCCAGCAGCTCGGACAGGGTGACCGAGCAGTACTTC.

V is TRBV30 and J is TRBJ2-2, with D possibly TRBD1 on 6 matching bases. The CDR3 loop spans 14 amino acids. V lost 4 bases, J lost 1 base, and 10 bases lay in between. Germline values: CDR1 GTSNPN, CDR2 SVGIG (reference sequence). The CDR3 is CAWTGTLNTGELFF. The DNA of the CDR3 is TGTGCCTGGACCGGGACATTGAACACCGGGGAGCTGTTTTTT.

The chain has TRBV5-1 and TRBJ1-1; unclear D gene. CDR3 size: 13 residues. The germline V and J ends were trimmed by 0 bases and 5 bases, with 8 bases remaining between them. The germline V gene encodes CDR1 SGHRS and CDR2 YFSETQ. CDR3 DNA sequence: TGCGCCAGCAGCTTGGAACAATGGACTGAAGCTTTCTTT. It specifies CASSLEQWTEAFF.

Here the CDR3 reads CASSLLTWLGANEQFF. CDR3 DNA sequence: TGTGCCAGCAGCCTATTAACTTGGTTAGGGGCCAATGAGCAGTTCTTC. V usage is TRBV11-2 and J usage is TRBJ2-1; TRBD1 might be the D (5 bases). Looked up from germline, CDR1 is SGHAT and CDR2 is FQNNGV. This CDR3 is 16 amino acids long. With 5 bases removed from V and 6 bases from J, the gap between germline ends came to 20 bases.

This clone appeared a few times. Distinct nucleotide sequences in the sample also encode this CDR3. The chain uses TRBV6-1 and TRBJ2-2; 10 nucleotides match TRBD1. The V segment lost 1 base and the J segment 3 bases; nucleotides outside the gene matches: 2. The CDR3 is 16 amino acids. In germline, CDR1 is MNHNS, CDR2 SASEGT. CDR3 DNA: TGTGCCAGCAGTGAAGGGACAGGGGGAGACACCGGGGAGCTGTTTTTT. It translates to CASSEGTGGDTGELFF.

The chain combines TRBV2 with TRBJ2-3, with D maybe TRBD2 (6 bases). V lost 4 bases, J lost 1 base, and 12 bases lay in between. The CDR3 runs to 15 residues. CDR1 is SNHLY, CDR2 FYNNEI, per germline. In DNA, the CDR3 is TGTGCCAGCAGTGGAACCGGGACTCGCACAGATACGCAGTATTTT. Translated, it gives CASSGTGTRTDTQYF.

The V call is TRBV6-1, the J call TRBJ1-5; tentative D call: TRBD1 (6 bases). The ends were cut back, 7 bases at V and 3 bases at J, with 16 bases in the middle. Germline loops: CDR1 MNHNS, CDR2 SASEGT. This CDR3 has 15 amino acids. The CDR3 coding sequence is TGTGCCAGCACCTTGAGGGGGGGTGACAATCAGCCCCAGCATTTT. Its protein is CASTLRGGDNQPQHF.

This sequence joins TRBV7-9 and TRBJ2-3; possibly TRBD2 for D (6 bases). The CDR3 spans 14 residues. CDR1 and CDR2 (germline): SEHNR, FQNEAQ (reference sequence). V dropped 8 bases and J dropped 3 bases, with 15 bases sitting between them. The chain's CDR3 is CASSRAGGTDTQYF. The CDR3 DNA follows: TGTGCCAGCTCCCGGGCCGGGGGAACAGATACGCAGTATTTT.

The DNA for the CDR3 is TGTGCCAGCCTACCCAGGGGGGCCGGAGGTGTCGGGACCCAGTACTTC. This sequence encodes CASLPRGAGGVGTQYF. V is TRBV7-9 and J is TRBJ2-5, with D maybe TRBD1 (7 bases). The CDR3 extends over 16 amino acids. The V end lost 8 bases, the J end lost 7 bases, and 26 bases lay between the germline ends. The germline V gene has CDR1 SEHNR and CDR2 FQNEAQ (reference sequence). Using reference TRBV7-9 and TRBJ2-5 for the parts outside the CDR3, the full variable domain is DTGVSQNPRHKITKRGQNVTFRCDPISEHNRLYWYRQTLGQGPEFLTYFQNEAQLEKSRLLSDRFSAERPKGSFSTLEIQRTEQGDSAMYLCASLPRGAGGVGTQYFGPGTRLLVL.